Shown below are 26 T cell receptor beta chains from a single sample sequenced in a study of T-cell reconstitution after alpha-beta-depleted transplantation in children. Unique molecular identifiers were used to barcode this TCRbeta library. In TCRdb, the PCR reads were re-called with MiXCR into one record per CDR3 protein. The sample lists 780,000 or so distinct CDR3 sequences, 15% to 20% seen once, with roughly 4.8% in the top ten. The specimen was PBMCs, mostly from graft donor cells, collected 360 days after TCRalphabeta/CD19-depleted stem cell transplant. Receptors originate from a male patient between 5 and 17 years old who had a stem cell transplant for acute lymphoblastic leukemia, so the T cells may come from the graft donor.

This clonotype has ten or more counts. The V and J genes are TRBV4-1 and TRBJ1-2; D is possibly TRBD1 (6 bases). The CDR3 covers 16 residues. V lost 4 bases and J 4 bases, leaving 19 bases between the germline ends. Per germline, CDR1 MGHRA and CDR2 YSYEKL. The CDR3 loop is CASSPLGGGDVYGYTF. DNA of the CDR3: TGCGCCAGCAGCCCGTTGGGCGGGGGCGATGTCTATGGCTACACCTTC.

The CDR3 nucleotides read TGTGCCAGCTCACCACTAGACAGGGACACTGAAGCTTTCTTT. Translated, it gives CASSPLDRDTEAFF. The chain carries TRBV18 and TRBJ1-1; 7 nucleotides align to TRBD1. The V and J ends lost 1 base and 3 bases, in that order; junction bases with no gene match: 2. The CDR3 sequence is 14 residues long. The V gene's germline CDR1 is KGHSH and CDR2 LQKENI.

This clonotype was seen a handful of times. The chain has TRBV6-1 and TRBJ2-1, with 11 bases identical to TRBD2. V shed 1 base and J 7 bases; nucleotides not matched to a gene: 12. The germline CDR1 and CDR2 sequences are MNHNS and SASEGT. The CDR3 sequence is 18 residues long. Here the CDR3 DNA reads TGTGCCAGCAGTGAAGGACGGTTAGCGGGAGGGAGTTGGAATGAGCAGTTCTTC. This gives the protein CASSEGRLAGGSWNEQFF.

This clonotype showed up just a few times. The chain uses TRBV5-4 and TRBJ2-1; no reliable D call. This CDR3 has 20 amino acids. Germline CDR1 reads SGHNT; CDR2 reads YYREEE (reference sequence). The V and J ends lost 0 bases and 5 bases respectively, with 27 bases between them. CDR3 region: CASSLASTPKLDLKNNEQFF. The CDR3, as DNA: TGTGCCAGCAGCTTGGCTTCTACCCCCAAGCTTGACCTAAAAAACAATGAGCAGTTCTTC.

There are many counts of this clonotype. The V gene is TRBV29-1, the J gene TRBJ2-7; maybe TRBD2 (5 bases). V shed 6 bases and J shed 0 bases, with 15 bases lying between them. The CDR3 consists of 14 residues. The germline gives CDR1 SQVTM, CDR2 ANQGSEA. The CDR3 sequence is CSVEGTGSSYEQYF. The CDR3 DNA is TGCAGCGTCGAGGGTACCGGTAGCTCCTACGAGCAGTACTTC.

This clonotype was counted a few times. This sequence joins TRBV4-1 and TRBJ1-2; TRBD1 matches at 9 bases. Trimming took 6 bases from V and 4 from J; bases not matched to a gene: 12. The germline V gene encodes CDR1 MGHRA and CDR2 YSYEKL. This CDR3 region has 16 residues. The CDR3 protein is CASRGYRGLTAYGYTF. The CDR3 DNA sequence: TGCGCCAGCAGGGGGTACAGGGGGCTAACGGCCTATGGCTACACCTTC.

In this sample, this clonotype turned up a few times. The chain carries TRBV12-3 or TRBV12-4 and TRBJ2-7; D may be TRBD1 (5 bases). V was shortened by 3 bases and J by 4 bases, with 13 bases between the two germline ends. This CDR3 is 14 amino acids long. The CDR3 region has the DNA TGTGCCAGCAGTTTGTTCCGGACACAATACGAGCAGTACTTC. Translation: CASSLFRTQYEQYF.

The rearrangement links TRBV5-6 to TRBJ2-5; 7 bases line up with TRBD1. Per the germline V gene, CDR1 is SGHDT and CDR2 is YYEEEE. V was pared by 3 bases and J by 0 bases, with 14 bases of the junction left unmatched. The CDR3 extends over 18 amino acids. CDR3 DNA: TGTGCCAGCAGCTCAGGGGTGGGACAGAGGGTGGACCAAGAGACCCAGTACTTC. Its protein product is CASSSGVGQRVDQETQYF.

This clonotype was seen a handful of times. The CDR3 is CASSLENPGELFF. CDR3 DNA sequence: TGTGCCAGCAGCTTAGAGAATCCCGGGGAGCTGTTTTTT. The genes are TRBV7-8 and TRBJ2-2, with D unresolved. V was pared by 1 base and J by 6 bases, with 6 bases between. The germline V gene has CDR1 SGHVS and CDR2 FQNEAQ. The CDR3 contains 13 residues.

This chain links TRBV18 with TRBJ1-1; D is unclear. CDR1 is KGHSH, CDR2 LQKENI, per germline. V was shortened by 0 bases and J by 4 bases, with 9 bases between the two germline ends. The CDR3 is 14 residues long. The DNA of the CDR3 is TGTGCCAGCTCACCACCGGGGAGGGTCACTGAAGCTTTCTTT. This gives the protein CASSPPGRVTEAFF.

The V call is TRBV11-2, the J call TRBJ2-1; TRBD1 aligns across 7 bases. Germline CDR1 is SGHAT and CDR2 is FQNNGV. The CDR3 runs to 13 residues. Trimming took 5 bases from V and 12 from J; bases not matched to a gene: 10. In DNA form, the CDR3 reads TGTGCCAGCAGCGTGTACAGGGGAATAGGGCAGTTCTTC. Protein sequence: CASSVYRGIGQFF.

This chain links TRBV5-1 with TRBJ1-1; TRBD1 matches at 7 bases. The length of the CDR3 is 14 residues. Trimming cost V 4 bases and J 7 bases; bases outside gene matches: 10. Germline lookup yields CDR1 SGHRS and CDR2 YFSETQ. CDR3 nucleotide sequence: TGCGCCAGCAGCCGCGGACAGGCAGATTATGAAGCTTTCTTT. It specifies CASSRGQADYEAFF.

There are many counts of this clonotype. The rearrangement links TRBV10-3 to TRBJ1-6, with D hard to call. V lost 0 bases to trimming and J lost 10 bases, with 10 bases between them. Germline V gene sequence: CDR1 ENHRY, CDR2 SYGVKD. CDR3 length: 14 amino acids. CDR3 DNA: TGTGCCATCAGTGAGTCAACAGCCCCGTCACCCCTCCACTTT. This codes for CAISESTAPSPLHF.

This clonotype has at least ten counts. The chain uses TRBV7-7 and TRBJ2-3; 7 nucleotides match TRBD2. Germline V lookup: CDR1 SSHAT, CDR2 FNYEAQ (reference sequence). The J segment lost 1 base and the V segment lost 6 bases, leaving 7 bases of the junction unmatched. The CDR3 is 15 amino acids. CDR3 in amino acids: CASSPGLVRTDTQYF. The CDR3 nucleotides read TGTGCCAGCAGTCCTGGACTAGTCCGCACAGATACGCAGTATTTT.

This rearrangement joins TRBV12-3 or TRBV12-4 to TRBJ2-5, with D uncertain. The germline V and J ends were trimmed by 6 bases and 0 bases, with 14 bases remaining between them. This CDR3 is 15 amino acids long. The CDR3 bases are TGTGCCAGCAGCCCGGTGGTCTTGGACCAAGAGACCCAGTACTTC. Amino acid sequence: CASSPVVLDQETQYF.

The table lists this clonotype with a few counts. V usage is TRBV7-9 and J usage is TRBJ2-6, with D unclear. In germline, CDR1 is SEHNR, CDR2 FQNEAQ (reference sequence). CDR3 size: 13 residues. V was cut by 4 bases and J by 4 bases, with 5 bases left in between. The chain's CDR3 is CASSSRGANVLTF. CDR3 bases: TGTGCCAGCAGCTCGAGAGGGGCCAACGTCCTGACTTTC.

This clonotype was seen more than once but under ten times. The chain has TRBV11-2 and TRBJ2-7, with TRBD2 as a possible D gene (6 bases). The length of the CDR3 is 13 residues. The ends were cut back, 3 bases at V and 3 bases at J, with 9 bases in the middle. The V gene's germline CDR1 is SGHAT and CDR2 FQNNGV. This chain's CDR3 is CASSFGRNYEQYF. The CDR3 DNA is TGTGCCAGCAGCTTTGGGAGGAACTACGAGCAGTACTTC.

The V call is TRBV20-1, the J call TRBJ2-7; D gene unclear. V lost 3 bases and J 3 bases, leaving 12 bases between the germline ends. The V gene's germline CDR1 is DFQATT and CDR2 SNEGSKA (reference sequence). The length of the CDR3 is 13 residues. CDR3 sequence: CSARPLTYYEQYF. The CDR3 coding sequence is TGCAGTGCTAGGCCACTCACCTACTACGAGCAGTACTTC.

This clonotype was seen a handful of times. The CDR3 coding sequence is TGTGCCAGCAGTCGTCCTTTAGGGACTAGTGGCTACAATGAGCAGTTCTTC. Translated, it gives CASSRPLGTSGYNEQFF. The V gene is TRBV12-3 or TRBV12-4, the J gene TRBJ2-1; 8 nucleotides match TRBD2. J was trimmed by 3 bases and V by 5 bases; bases with no gene match: 12. The CDR3 extends over 17 amino acids.

V gene TRBV5-1 combines with J gene TRBJ2-7; TRBD1 matches 7 bases. With V trimmed by 0 bases and J by 3 bases, 18 bases remained unmatched. The CDR3 is 19 residues long. CDR1 and CDR2 (germline): SGHRS, YFSETQ. Here the CDR3 DNA reads TGCGCCAGCAGCTTGGGGTCGGACAGGTGGCTTCGAAATCTCTACGAGCAGTACTTC. It specifies CASSLGSDRWLRNLYEQYF.

This clonotype was observed many times. The V gene is TRBV19, the J gene TRBJ2-7, with 7 nucleotides matching TRBD1. J was trimmed by 3 bases and V by 3 bases; bases with no gene match: 8. The CDR3 sequence is 15 residues long. Per the germline V gene, CDR1 is LNHDA and CDR2 is SQIVND (reference sequence). Written as DNA, the CDR3 is TGTGCCAGTAGTATGAATCATCCAGGGGGCTACGAGCAGTACTTC. It encodes CASSMNHPGGYEQYF.

In its sample, this clonotype was seen a few times. The CDR3 DNA reads as TGTGCCAGCAAAGCCGTGGGCGGGAGTGGGATGTACAATGAGCAGTTCTTC. This codes for CASKAVGGSGMYNEQFF. The V gene is TRBV3-1, the J gene TRBJ2-1; TRBD2 agrees at 7 bases. The V and J ends lost 7 bases and 4 bases, in that order; junction bases with no gene match: 16. The germline gives CDR1 LGHDT, CDR2 YNNKEL (reference sequence). The CDR3 covers 17 residues.

V is TRBV5-5 and J is TRBJ2-3, with 8 positions matching TRBD1. J lost 6 bases, V lost 3 bases, and 12 bases had no gene match. In germline, CDR1 is SGHKS, CDR2 YYEKEE (reference sequence). The CDR3 sequence is 16 residues long. This CDR3 is CASSSIIGQGSDTQYF. The CDR3 DNA reads as TGTGCCAGCAGCTCCATAATTGGACAGGGTTCCGATACGCAGTATTTT.

The chain employs TRBV4-2 and TRBJ1-1; possible D gene TRBD1, 6 bases. The CDR3 is made up of 15 amino acids. CDR1 and CDR2 (germline): LGHNA, YNFKEQ. V was trimmed by 0 bases and J by 1 base, leaving 9 bases between them. The CDR3 DNA reads as TGTGCCAGCAGCCAAGACAGCAGGGGGAACACTGAAGCTTTCTTT. Translated: CASSQDSRGNTEAFF.

This clonotype is a singleton in its sample. This chain joins TRBV20-1 and TRBJ2-1, with TRBD2 identical over 8 bases. The CDR3 extends over 15 amino acids. CDR1 and CDR2 (germline): DFQATT, SNEGSKA (reference sequence). Unmatched junction bases numbered 3, after V lost 1 base and J lost 1 base. The CDR3 sequence: CSARGREGSYNEQFF. The CDR3 nucleotides are TGCAGTGCTAGAGGTCGGGAGGGGTCCTACAATGAGCAGTTCTTC.

This clonotype turned up a few times. The chain combines TRBV11-2 with TRBJ1-2; the match to TRBD1 covers 8 bases. CDR1 and CDR2 from the germline V gene are SGHAT and FQNNGV. The CDR3 length is 15 residues. With 0 bases clipped from V and 7 bases from J, the junction kept 7 bases outside the gene matches. The CDR3 protein is CASSLDLWTGSGYTF. The CDR3 coding sequence is TGTGCCAGCAGCTTAGATCTCTGGACAGGGAGTGGCTACACCTTC.